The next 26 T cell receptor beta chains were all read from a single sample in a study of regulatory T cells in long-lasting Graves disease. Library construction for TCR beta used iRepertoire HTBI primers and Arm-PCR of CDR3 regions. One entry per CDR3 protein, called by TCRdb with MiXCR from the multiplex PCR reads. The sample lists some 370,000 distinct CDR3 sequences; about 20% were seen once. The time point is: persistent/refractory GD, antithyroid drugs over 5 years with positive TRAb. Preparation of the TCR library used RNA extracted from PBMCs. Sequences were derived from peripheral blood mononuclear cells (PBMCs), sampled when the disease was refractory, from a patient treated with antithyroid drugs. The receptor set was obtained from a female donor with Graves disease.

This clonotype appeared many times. CDR3 amino acids: CASSGPQRENTGELFF. CDR3 DNA sequence: TGTGCCAGCAGTGGTCCACAGCGGGAGAACACCGGGGAGCTGTTTTTT. This chain joins TRBV11-2 and TRBJ2-2; 7 bases are a match to TRBD2. This CDR3 region has 16 residues. After removal of 6 bases from V and 1 base from J, the junction contained 8 bases not matched to a gene. Germline V gene sequence: CDR1 SGHAT, CDR2 FQNNGV.

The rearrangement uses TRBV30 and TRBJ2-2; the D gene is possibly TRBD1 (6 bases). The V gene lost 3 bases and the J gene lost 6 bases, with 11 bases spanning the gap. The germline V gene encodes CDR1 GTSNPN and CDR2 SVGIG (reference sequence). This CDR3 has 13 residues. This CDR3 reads CAWSDRSPGELFF. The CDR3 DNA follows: TGTGCCTGGAGCGACAGGTCCCCCGGGGAGCTGTTTTTT. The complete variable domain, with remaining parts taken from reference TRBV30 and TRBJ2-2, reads SQTIHQWPATLVQPVGSPLSLECTVEGTSNPNLYWYRQAAGRGLQLLFYSVGIGQISSEVPQNLSASRPQDRQFILSSKKLLLSDSGFYLCAWSDRSPGELFFGEGSRLTVL.

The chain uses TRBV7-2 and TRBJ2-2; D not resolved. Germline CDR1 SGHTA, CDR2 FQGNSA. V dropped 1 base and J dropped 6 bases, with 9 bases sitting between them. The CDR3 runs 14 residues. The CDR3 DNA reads TGTGCCAGCAGCTTAGATTGGGGTTCCGGGGAGCTGTTTTTT. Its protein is CASSLDWGSGELFF.

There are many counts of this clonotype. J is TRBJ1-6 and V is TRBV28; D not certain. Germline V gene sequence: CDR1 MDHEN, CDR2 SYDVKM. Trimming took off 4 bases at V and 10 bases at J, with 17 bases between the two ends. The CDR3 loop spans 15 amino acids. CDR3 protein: CASSSPDGVSSPLHF. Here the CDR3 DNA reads TGTGCCAGCAGTTCCCCGGACGGCGTCTCGTCACCCCTCCACTTT.

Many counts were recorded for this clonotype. CDR3 loop: CASSYSGGSLDEQYF. The CDR3 bases are TGTGCCAGCAGTTATTCCGGGGGCTCACTCGACGAGCAGTACTTC. The chain carries TRBV6-9 and TRBJ2-7; D is possibly TRBD1 or TRBD2 (6 bases each). Germline assignment: CDR1 MNHGY and CDR2 SVAAGI. Trimming removed 0 bases at V and 5 bases at J, with 14 bases between. The CDR3 is 15 residues long.

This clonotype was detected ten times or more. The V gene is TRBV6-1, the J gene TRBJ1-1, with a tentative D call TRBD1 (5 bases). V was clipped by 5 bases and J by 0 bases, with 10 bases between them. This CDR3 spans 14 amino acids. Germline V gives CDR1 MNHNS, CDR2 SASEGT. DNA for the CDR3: TGTGCCAGCAGTCGGGACGGATTGAACACTGAAGCTTTCTTT. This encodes CASSRDGLNTEAFF.

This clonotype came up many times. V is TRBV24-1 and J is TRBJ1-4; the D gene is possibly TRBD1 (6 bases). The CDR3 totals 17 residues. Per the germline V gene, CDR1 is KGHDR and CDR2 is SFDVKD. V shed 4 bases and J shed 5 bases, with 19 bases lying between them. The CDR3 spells CATSDPFSGDGNEKLFF. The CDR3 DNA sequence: TGTGCCACCAGTGACCCCTTTTCAGGGGACGGGAATGAAAAACTGTTTTTT.

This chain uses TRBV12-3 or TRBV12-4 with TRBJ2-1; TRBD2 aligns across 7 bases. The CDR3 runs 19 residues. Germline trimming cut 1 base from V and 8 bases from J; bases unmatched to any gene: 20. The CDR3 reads CASSLGFSAGERLVYEQFF. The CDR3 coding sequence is TGTGCCAGCAGTTTAGGTTTTTCGGCGGGAGAGCGACTAGTGTATGAGCAGTTCTTC.

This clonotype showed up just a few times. CDR3 sequence reads: CATSRDWGFEQYF. CDR3 sequence (DNA): TGTGCCACCAGCAGGGACTGGGGGTTCGAGCAGTACTTC. V gene TRBV15 combines with J gene TRBJ2-7; TRBD1 or TRBD2 may be the D gene (5 bases each). The ends were cut back, 3 bases at V and 6 bases at J, with 12 bases in the middle. Germline V gene data show CDR1 as LNHNV and CDR2 as YYDKDF (reference sequence). This CDR3 has 13 residues.

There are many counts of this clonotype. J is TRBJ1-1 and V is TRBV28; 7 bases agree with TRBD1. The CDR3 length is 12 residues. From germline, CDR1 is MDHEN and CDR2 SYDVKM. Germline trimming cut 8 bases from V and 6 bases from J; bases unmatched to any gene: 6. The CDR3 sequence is CASSGGGAEAFF. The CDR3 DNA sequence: TGTGCCAGCTCAGGGGGAGGCGCTGAAGCTTTCTTT. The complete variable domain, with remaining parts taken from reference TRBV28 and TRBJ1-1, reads DVKVTQSSRYLVKRTGEKVFLECVQDMDHENMFWYRQDPGLGLRLIYFSYDVKMKEKGDIPEGYSVSREKKERFSLILESASTNQTSMYLCASSGGGAEAFFGQGTRLTVV.

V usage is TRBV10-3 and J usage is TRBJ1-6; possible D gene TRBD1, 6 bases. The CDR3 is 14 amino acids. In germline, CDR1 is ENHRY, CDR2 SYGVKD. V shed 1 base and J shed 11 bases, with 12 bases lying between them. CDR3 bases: TGTGCCATCAGTGAGTTACACAGGGACCCACCCCTCCACTTT. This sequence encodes CAISELHRDPPLHF.

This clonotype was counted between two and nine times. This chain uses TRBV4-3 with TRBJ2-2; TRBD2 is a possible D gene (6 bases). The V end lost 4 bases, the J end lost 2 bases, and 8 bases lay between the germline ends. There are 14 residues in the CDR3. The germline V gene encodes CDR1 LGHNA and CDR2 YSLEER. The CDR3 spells CASSRDFNTGELFF. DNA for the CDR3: TGCGCCAGCAGCCGGGACTTCAACACCGGGGAGCTGTTTTTT.

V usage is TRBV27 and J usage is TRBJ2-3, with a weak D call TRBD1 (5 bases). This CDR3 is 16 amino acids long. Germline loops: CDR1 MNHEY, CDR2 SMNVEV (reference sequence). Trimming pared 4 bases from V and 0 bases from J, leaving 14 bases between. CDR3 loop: CASSSRPGYSTDTQYF. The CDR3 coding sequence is TGTGCCAGCAGTTCCCGCCCAGGGTATAGCACAGATACGCAGTATTTT.

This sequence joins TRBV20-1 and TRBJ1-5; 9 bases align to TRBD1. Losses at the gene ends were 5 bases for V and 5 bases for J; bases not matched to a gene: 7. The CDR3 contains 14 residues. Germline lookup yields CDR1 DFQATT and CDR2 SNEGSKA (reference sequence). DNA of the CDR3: TGCAGTGCTGGGTCCCGGGACAGGGATCAGCCCCAGCATTTT. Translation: CSAGSRDRDQPQHF.

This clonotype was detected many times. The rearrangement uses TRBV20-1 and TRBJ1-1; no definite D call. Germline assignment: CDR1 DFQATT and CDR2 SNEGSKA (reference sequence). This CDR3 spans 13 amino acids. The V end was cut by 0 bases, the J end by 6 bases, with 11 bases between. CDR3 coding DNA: TGCAGTGCTAGAGAGGGGTTGAGGGCTGAAGCTTTCTTT. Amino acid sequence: CSAREGLRAEAFF.

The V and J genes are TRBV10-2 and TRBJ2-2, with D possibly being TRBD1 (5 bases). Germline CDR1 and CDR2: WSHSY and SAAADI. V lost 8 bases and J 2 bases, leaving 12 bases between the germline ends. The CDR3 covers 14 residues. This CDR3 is CASGVTGNTGELFF. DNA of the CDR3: TGCGCCAGCGGGGTAACAGGAAACACCGGGGAGCTGTTTTTT.

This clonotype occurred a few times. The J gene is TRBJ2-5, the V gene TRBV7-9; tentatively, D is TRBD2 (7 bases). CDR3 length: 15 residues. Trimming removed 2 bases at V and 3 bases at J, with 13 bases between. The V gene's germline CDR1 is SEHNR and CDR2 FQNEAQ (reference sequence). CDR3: CASSLMTGGEETQYF. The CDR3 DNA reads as TGTGCCAGCAGCTTAATGACGGGGGGCGAAGAGACCCAGTACTTC.

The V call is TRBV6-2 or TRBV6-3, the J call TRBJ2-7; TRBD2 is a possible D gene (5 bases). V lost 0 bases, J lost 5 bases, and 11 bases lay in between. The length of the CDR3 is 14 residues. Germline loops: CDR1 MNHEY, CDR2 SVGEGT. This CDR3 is CASSYSILRDEQYF. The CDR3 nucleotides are TGTGCCAGCAGTTACTCTATTTTGAGGGACGAGCAGTACTTC.

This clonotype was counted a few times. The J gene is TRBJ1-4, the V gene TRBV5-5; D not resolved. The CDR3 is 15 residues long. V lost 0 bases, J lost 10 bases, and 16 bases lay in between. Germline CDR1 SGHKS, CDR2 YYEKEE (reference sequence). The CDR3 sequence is CASSLAPGMVGKLFF. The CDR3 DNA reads TGTGCCAGCAGCTTGGCCCCGGGAATGGTTGGAAAACTGTTTTTT.

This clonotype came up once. The CDR3 DNA reads TGTGCCAGCAGTTACCAGGGTCCGAGCACAGATACGCAGTATTTT. The encoded protein is CASSYQGPSTDTQYF. The chain recombines TRBV6-9 with TRBJ2-3; a weak D match, TRBD1 (5 bases). The V and J ends lost 3 bases and 0 bases respectively, with 10 bases between them. The V gene's germline CDR1 is MNHGY and CDR2 SVAAGI. CDR3 length: 15 amino acids.

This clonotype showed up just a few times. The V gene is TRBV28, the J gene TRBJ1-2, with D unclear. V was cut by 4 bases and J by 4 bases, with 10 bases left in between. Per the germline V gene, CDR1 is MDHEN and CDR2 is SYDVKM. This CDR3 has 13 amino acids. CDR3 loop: CASSSTQRYGYTF. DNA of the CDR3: TGTGCCAGCAGTTCCACTCAGCGCTATGGCTACACCTTC.

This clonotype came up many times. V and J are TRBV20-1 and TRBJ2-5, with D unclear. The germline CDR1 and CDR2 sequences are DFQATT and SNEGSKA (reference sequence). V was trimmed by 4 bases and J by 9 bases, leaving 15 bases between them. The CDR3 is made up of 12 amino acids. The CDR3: CSATVGQSAQYF. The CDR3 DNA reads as TGCAGTGCTACCGTCGGTCAATCGGCCCAGTACTTC.

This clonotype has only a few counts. The CDR3 DNA follows: TGCAGTGCATGGGACAGGGCGGGCAATCAGCCCCAGCATTTT. Its translation is CSAWDRAGNQPQHF. The rearrangement joins TRBV20-1 to TRBJ1-5, with 9 bases lining up with TRBD1. This CDR3 is built from 14 residues. The V segment lost 6 bases and the J segment 2 bases; nucleotides outside the gene matches: 5. Germline CDR1 is DFQATT and CDR2 is SNEGSKA (reference sequence).

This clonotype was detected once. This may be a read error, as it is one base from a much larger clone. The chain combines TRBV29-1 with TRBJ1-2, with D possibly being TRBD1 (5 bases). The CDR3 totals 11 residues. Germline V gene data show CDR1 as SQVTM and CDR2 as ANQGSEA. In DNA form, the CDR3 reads TGCAGCGTTAATAGGGCGGCAGGGCCCGACTTC. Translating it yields CSVNRAAGPDF.

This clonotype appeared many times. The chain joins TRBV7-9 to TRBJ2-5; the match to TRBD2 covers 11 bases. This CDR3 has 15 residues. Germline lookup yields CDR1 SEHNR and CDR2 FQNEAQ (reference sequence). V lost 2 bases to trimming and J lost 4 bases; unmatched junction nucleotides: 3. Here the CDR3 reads CASSLTSGSRETQYF. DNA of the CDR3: TGTGCCAGCAGCTTAACTAGCGGGAGTAGAGAGACCCAGTACTTC.

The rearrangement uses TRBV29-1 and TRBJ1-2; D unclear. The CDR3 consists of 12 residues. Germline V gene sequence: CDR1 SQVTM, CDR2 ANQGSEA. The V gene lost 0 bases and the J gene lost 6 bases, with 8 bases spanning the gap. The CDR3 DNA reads TGCAGCGTTGAAGAAGAAGGCCATGGCTACACCTTC. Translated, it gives CSVEEEGHGYTF.